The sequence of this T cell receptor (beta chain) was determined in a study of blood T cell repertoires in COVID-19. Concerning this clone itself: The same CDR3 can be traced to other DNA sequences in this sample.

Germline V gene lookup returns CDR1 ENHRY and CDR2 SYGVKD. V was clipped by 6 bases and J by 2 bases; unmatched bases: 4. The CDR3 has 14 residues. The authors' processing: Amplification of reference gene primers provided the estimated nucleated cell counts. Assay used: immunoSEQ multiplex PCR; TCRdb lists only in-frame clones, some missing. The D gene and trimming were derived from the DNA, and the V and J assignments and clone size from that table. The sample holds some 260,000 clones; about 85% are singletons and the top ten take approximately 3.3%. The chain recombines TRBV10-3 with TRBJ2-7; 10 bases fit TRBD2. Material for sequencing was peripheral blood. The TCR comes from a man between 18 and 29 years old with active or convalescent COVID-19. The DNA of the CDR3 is TGTGCCATCAGCGCACTAGCGGGGACCTACGAGCAGTACTTC. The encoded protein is CAISALAGTYEQYF.